This paragraph reports one T cell receptor beta chain. What it binds is unknown. The data are from a study of cytomegalovirus exposure and HLA in healthy donors. General observations from the study: Subsequent analysis revealed that first-cohort TCR clusters tended to co-occur in the 120 or so validation repertoires. A few CMV-associated chains were confirmed in vitro to be specific for CMV antigens.

Assay: immunoSEQ multiplex PCR; the TCRdb copy retains only in-frame clones and omits some. The table lists around 250,000 clones, around 87% of them singletons. Separate from the roughly 720-subject first cohort was the approximately 120-subject validation cohort, to which the donors belonged. The CDR3 has 13 amino acids. From germline, CDR1 is MNHEY and CDR2 SVGAGI. V dropped 2 bases and J dropped 4; count of bases not matched to a gene: 2. This clonotype was obtained from a young woman in good health and CMV-seronegative. Material: PBMCs. The chain joins TRBV6-5 to TRBJ2-7; 7 nucleotides agree with TRBD1. DNA of the CDR3: TGTGCCAGCAGTTACGGGACAGAGTACGAGCAGTACTTC. It translates to CASSYGTEYEQYF.